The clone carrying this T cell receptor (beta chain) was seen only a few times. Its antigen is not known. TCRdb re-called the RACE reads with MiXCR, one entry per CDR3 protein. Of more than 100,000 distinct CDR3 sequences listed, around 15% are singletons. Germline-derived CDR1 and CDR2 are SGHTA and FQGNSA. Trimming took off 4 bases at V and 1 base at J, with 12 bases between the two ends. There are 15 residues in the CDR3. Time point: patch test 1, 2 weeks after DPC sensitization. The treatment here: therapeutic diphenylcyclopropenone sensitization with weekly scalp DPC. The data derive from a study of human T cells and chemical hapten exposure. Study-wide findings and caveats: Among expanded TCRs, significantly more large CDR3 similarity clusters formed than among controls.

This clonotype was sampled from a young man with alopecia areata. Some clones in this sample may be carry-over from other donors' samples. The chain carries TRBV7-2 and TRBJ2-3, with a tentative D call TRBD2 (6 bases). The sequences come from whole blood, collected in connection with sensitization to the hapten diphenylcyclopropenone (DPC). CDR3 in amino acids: CASSWVGGGTDTQYF. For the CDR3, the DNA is TGTGCCAGCAGCTGGGTGGGGGGAGGCACAGATACGCAGTATTTT.